These 16 T cell receptor beta chains were all obtained from the same sample, sequenced in a study of cytomegalovirus exposure and HLA in healthy donors. Use of 60 Vbeta and 13 Jbeta primers characterized the PCR. Clones were read by immunoSEQ multiplex PCR, and TCRdb kept only the in-frame ones, dropping some. The sample lists 99,000 or so clones; nearly 15% were seen once. Input material: PBMCs. The receptors derive from a female donor in good health and CMV-seronegative.

This clone was observed a handful of times. J is TRBJ1-1 and V is TRBV6-1, with a weak D call TRBD1 (5 bases). The CDR3 contains 13 residues. V lost 5 bases and J 2 bases, leaving 9 bases between the germline ends. Germline V lookup: CDR1 MNHNS, CDR2 SASEGT. The CDR3 coding sequence is TGTGCCAGCAGTACCGACAGAAACACTGAAGCTTTCTTT. It specifies CASSTDRNTEAFF.

V is TRBV6-1 and J is TRBJ1-3; D is undetermined. Per germline, CDR1 MNHNS and CDR2 SASEGT. With 7 bases removed from V and 0 bases from J, the gap between germline ends came to 7 bases. The CDR3 has 13 residues. CDR3 sequence reads: CASTESSGNTIYF. CDR3 nucleotides: TGTGCCAGCACCGAGTCCTCTGGAAACACCATATATTTT.

The chain has TRBV6-5 and TRBJ2-7; 8 bases are shared with TRBD2. CDR1 and CDR2 from the germline V gene are MNHEY and SVGAGI. The CDR3 length is 16 residues. V dropped 3 bases and J dropped 7; count of bases not matched to a gene: 14. CDR3 region: CASSYFGNSGTIEQYF. The CDR3 DNA sequence: TGTGCCAGCAGTTATTTCGGGAATAGCGGGACGATAGAGCAGTACTTC.

This clone turned up a few times. This chain joins TRBV5-1 and TRBJ1-5; D gene uncertain. The CDR3 runs 14 residues. Trimming took 2 bases from V and 7 from J, leaving 13 bases between them. Germline assignment: CDR1 SGHRS and CDR2 YFSETQ. Written as DNA, the CDR3 is TGCGCCAGCAGCTTCGGTAGCGGCGGGCAGCCCCAGCATTTT. Protein sequence: CASSFGSGGQPQHF.

V usage is TRBV14 and J usage is TRBJ2-7, with 7 bases that match TRBD2. The CDR3 is 15 amino acids. The ends lost 4 bases at V and 2 bases at J; junction bases unmatched: 8. Germline CDR1 reads SGHDN; CDR2 reads FVKESK. In nucleotides, the CDR3 is TGTGCCAGCAGCCCCGGCGGGGGATACACCTACGAGCAGTACTTC. Translated: CASSPGGGYTYEQYF.

This chain joins TRBV19 and TRBJ1-5; possibly TRBD1 for D (5 bases). The V gene lost 6 bases and the J gene lost 0 bases, with 27 bases spanning the gap. This CDR3 spans 20 amino acids. Germline assignment: CDR1 LNHDA and CDR2 SQIVND (reference sequence). The CDR3 reads CASSRPSPPRGGNSNQPQHF. The DNA for the CDR3 is TGTGCCAGTAGCCGACCTTCCCCCCCCCGGGGGGGTAATAGCAATCAGCCCCAGCATTTT.

This clone was picked up a small number of times. CDR3 in amino acids: CASSQRQGLLANEKLFF. DNA of the CDR3: TGCGCCAGCAGCCAGCGGCAGGGACTTTTAGCTAATGAAAAACTGTTTTTT. J is TRBJ1-4 and V is TRBV4-3; D is perhaps TRBD1 (5 bases). Germline loops: CDR1 LGHNA, CDR2 YSLEER. Trimming took 3 bases from V and 3 from J, leaving 17 bases between them. This CDR3 spans 17 amino acids.

This clone was recorded a few times. V gene TRBV13 combines with J gene TRBJ2-1; TRBD2 aligns across 9 bases. The junction had 9 bases not matched to a gene; V was cut back by 1 base and J by 5 bases. This CDR3 is built from 17 residues. Per the germline V gene, CDR1 is PRHDT and CDR2 is FYEKMQ (reference sequence). As DNA, the CDR3 is TGTGCCAGCAGCTTAGTCCTAAAGCGGGGGGTCCACAATGAGCAGTTCTTC. This sequence encodes CASSLVLKRGVHNEQFF.

There are a few counts of this clone. This sequence joins TRBV30 and TRBJ1-1, with 7 bases lining up with TRBD1. This CDR3 contains 12 residues. The trim removed 3 bases at V and 4 bases at J, leaving 2 bases unmatched. The germline gives CDR1 GTSNPN, CDR2 SVGIG (reference sequence). As DNA, the CDR3 is TGTGCCTGGAGGAGGGGGCCCACTGAAGCTTTCTTT. This gives the protein CAWRRGPTEAFF.

The chain has TRBV19 and TRBJ1-1; 8 nucleotides line up with TRBD1. The CDR3 runs 16 residues. Losses at the gene ends were 5 bases for V and 6 bases for J; bases not matched to a gene: 14. Germline-derived CDR1 and CDR2 are LNHDA and SQIVND (reference sequence). The CDR3, as DNA: TGTGCCAGTAGTGGGGAAGCGACAGGGGACGGGGCTGAAGCTTTCTTT. It is translated as CASSGEATGDGAEAFF.

The CDR3 DNA reads TGTGCCACCAGCAGAGATAGAAGTGGGCAGGACCAAGAGACCCAGTACTTC. The encoded protein is CATSRDRSGQDQETQYF. The J gene is TRBJ2-5, the V gene TRBV15; D not resolved. V lost 0 bases and J lost 0, with 14 bases in between. The length of the CDR3 is 17 residues. Germline V gives CDR1 LNHNV, CDR2 YYDKDF (reference sequence). Full variable domain (remainder filled in from reference TRBV15 and TRBJ2-5): DAMVIQNPRYQVTQFGKPVTLSCSQTLNHNVMYWYQQKSSQAPKLLFHYYDKDFNNEADTPDNFQSRRPNTSFCFLDIRSPGLGDTAMYLCATSRDRSGQDQETQYFGPGTRLLVL.

This clone showed up just a few times. The chain is built from TRBV9 and TRBJ2-3; TRBD2 matches 8 bases. This CDR3 has 16 residues. Germline V gene sequence: CDR1 SGDLS, CDR2 YYNGEE. With V trimmed by 0 bases and J by 1 base, 4 bases remained unmatched. Here the CDR3 reads CASSVVGSGGTDTQYF. In DNA form, the CDR3 reads TGTGCCAGCAGCGTAGTCGGTAGCGGGGGCACAGATACGCAGTATTTT.

The chain joins TRBV7-3 to TRBJ2-1; TRBD2 matches 9 bases. Per germline, CDR1 SGHTA and CDR2 FQGTGA. The CDR3 length is 17 residues. The V and J ends lost 0 bases and 5 bases, in that order; junction bases with no gene match: 8. The CDR3 loop is CASSLTSGSWENNEQFF. CDR3 in DNA: TGTGCCAGCAGCTTAACTAGCGGGAGTTGGGAAAACAATGAGCAGTTCTTC.

The sample holds a few counts of this clone. This sequence joins TRBV7-2 and TRBJ1-4, with D maybe TRBD1 (5 bases). The V end lost 2 bases, the J end lost 8 bases, and 15 bases lay between the germline ends. The CDR3 totals 15 residues. CDR1 SGHTA and CDR2 FQGNSA come from the germline V gene. The CDR3 here is CASSLRGSPPEKLFF. The CDR3 DNA reads TGTGCCAGCAGCTTACGGGGGTCCCCCCCAGAAAAACTGTTTTTT.

The genes are TRBV6-1 and TRBJ2-7; 8 nucleotides line up with TRBD1. The length of the CDR3 is 11 residues. Germline V gene data show CDR1 as MNHNS and CDR2 as SASEGT. The junction had 6 bases not matched to a gene; V was cut back by 7 bases and J by 10 bases. CDR3 nucleotide sequence: TGTGCCAGCACCTCGGACAGGGCCCAGTACTTC. Translating gives CASTSDRAQYF.

The rearrangement joins TRBV27 to TRBJ1-1; weak D call: TRBD1 (6 bases). V lost 3 bases to trimming and J lost 5 bases, with 13 bases between them. This CDR3 is built from 14 residues. CDR1 is MNHEY and CDR2 is SMNVEV in the germline V gene (reference sequence). The CDR3 here is CASSLRGAGTEAFF. In DNA form, the CDR3 reads TGTGCCAGCAGTTTGCGGGGGGCGGGTACTGAAGCTTTCTTT.